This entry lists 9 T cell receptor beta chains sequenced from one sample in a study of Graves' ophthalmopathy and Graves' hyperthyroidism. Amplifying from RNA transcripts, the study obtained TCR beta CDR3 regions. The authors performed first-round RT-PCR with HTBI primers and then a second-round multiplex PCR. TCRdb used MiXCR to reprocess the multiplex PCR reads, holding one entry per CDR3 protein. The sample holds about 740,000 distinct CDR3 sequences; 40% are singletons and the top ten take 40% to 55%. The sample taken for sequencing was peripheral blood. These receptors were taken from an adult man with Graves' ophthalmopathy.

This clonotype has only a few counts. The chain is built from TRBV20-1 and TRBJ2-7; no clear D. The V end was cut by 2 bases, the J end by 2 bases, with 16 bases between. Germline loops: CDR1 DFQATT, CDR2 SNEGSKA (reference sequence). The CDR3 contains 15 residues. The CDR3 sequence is CSARSAQKITYEQYF. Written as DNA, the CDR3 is TGCAGTGCTAGATCGGCCCAGAAAATTACCTACGAGCAGTACTTC.

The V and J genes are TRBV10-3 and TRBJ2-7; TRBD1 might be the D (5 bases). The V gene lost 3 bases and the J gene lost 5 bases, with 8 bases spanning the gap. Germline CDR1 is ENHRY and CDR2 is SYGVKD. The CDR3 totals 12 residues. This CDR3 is CAISEGDHEQYF. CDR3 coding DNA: TGTGCCATCAGTGAAGGGGATCACGAGCAGTACTTC.

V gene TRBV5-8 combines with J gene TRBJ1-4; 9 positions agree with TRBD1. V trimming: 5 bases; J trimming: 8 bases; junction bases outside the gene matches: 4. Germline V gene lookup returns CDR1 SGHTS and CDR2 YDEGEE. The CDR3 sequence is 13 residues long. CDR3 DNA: TGTGCCAGCAGGCCGGGACAGGGAGAAAAACTGTTTTTT. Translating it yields CASRPGQGEKLFF.

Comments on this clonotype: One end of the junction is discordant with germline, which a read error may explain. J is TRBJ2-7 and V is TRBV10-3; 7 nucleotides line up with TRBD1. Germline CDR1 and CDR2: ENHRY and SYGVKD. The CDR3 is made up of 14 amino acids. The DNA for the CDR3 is TGTGCCGTCAGGGGACAGACGGGTCAGCCCCAGCAGTACTTC. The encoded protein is CAVRGQTGQPQQYF.

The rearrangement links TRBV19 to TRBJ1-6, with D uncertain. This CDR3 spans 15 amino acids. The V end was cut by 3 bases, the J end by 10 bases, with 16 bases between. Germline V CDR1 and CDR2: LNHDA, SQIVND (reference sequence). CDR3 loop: CASSIRTSVESPLHF. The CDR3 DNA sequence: TGTGCCAGTAGTATCCGGACGAGTGTGGAATCACCCCTCCACTTT. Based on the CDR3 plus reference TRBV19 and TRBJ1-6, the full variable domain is DGGITQSPKYLFRKEGQNVTLSCEQNLNHDAMYWYRQDPGQGLRLIYYSQIVNDFQKGDIAEGYSVSREKKESFPLTVTSAQKNPTAFYLCASSIRTSVESPLHFGNGTRLTVT.

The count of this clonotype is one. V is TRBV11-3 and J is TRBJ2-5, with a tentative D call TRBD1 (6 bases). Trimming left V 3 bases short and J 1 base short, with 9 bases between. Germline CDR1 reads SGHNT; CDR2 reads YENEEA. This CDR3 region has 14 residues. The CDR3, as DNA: TGTGCCAGCAGCTTTGGACAGACCCAAGAGACCCAGTACTTC. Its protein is CASSFGQTQETQYF.

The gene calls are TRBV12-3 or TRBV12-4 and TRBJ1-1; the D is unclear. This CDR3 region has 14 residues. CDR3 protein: CASGLTGGITKAFF. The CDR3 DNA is TGTGCTAGTGGCCTAACCGGAGGCATCACAAAAGCTTTCTTT.

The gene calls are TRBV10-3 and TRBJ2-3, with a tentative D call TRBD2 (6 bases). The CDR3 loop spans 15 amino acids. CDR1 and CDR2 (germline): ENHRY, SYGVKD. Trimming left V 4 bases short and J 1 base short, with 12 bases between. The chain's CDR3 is CAISAGGRRTDTQYF. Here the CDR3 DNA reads TGTGCCATCAGTGCTGGAGGGAGGCGCACAGATACGCAGTATTTT.

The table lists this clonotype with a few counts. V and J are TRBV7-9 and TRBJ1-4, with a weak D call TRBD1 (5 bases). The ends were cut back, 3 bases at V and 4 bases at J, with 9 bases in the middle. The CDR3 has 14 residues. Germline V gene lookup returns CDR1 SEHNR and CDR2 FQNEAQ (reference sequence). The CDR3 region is CASSLTASNEKLFF. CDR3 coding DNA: TGTGCCAGCAGCTTGACAGCGAGTAATGAAAAACTGTTTTTT.